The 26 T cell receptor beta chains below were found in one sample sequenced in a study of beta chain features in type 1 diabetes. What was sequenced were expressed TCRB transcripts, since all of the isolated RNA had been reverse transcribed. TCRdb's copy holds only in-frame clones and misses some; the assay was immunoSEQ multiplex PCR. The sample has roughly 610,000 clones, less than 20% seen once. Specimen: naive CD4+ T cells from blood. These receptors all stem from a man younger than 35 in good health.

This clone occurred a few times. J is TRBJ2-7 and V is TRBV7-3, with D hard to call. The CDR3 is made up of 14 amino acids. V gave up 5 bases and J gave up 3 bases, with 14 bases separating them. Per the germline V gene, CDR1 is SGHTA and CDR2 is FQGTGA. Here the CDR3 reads CASSNPPVGYEQYF. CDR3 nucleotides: TGTGCCAGCAGCAATCCTCCGGTGGGCTACGAGCAGTACTTC.

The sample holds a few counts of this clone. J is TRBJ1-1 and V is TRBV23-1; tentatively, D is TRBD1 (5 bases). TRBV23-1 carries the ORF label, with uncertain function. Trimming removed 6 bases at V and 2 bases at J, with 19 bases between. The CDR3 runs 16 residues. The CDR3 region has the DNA TGCGCCAGCAGCCGCCACGGCTGGACAACAAACACTGAAGCTTTCTTT. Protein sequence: CASSRHGWTTNTEAFF.

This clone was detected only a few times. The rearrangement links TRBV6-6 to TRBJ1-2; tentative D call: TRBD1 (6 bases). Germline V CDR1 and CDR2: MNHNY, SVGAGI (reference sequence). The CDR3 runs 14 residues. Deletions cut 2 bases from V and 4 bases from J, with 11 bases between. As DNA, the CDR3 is TGTGCCAGCAGTTACGGAGGGGGTGGCTATGGCTACACCTTC. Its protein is CASSYGGGGYGYTF.

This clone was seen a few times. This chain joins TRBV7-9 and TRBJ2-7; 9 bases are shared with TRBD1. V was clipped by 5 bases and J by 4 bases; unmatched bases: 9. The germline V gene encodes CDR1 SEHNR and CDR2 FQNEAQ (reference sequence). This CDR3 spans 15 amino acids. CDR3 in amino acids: CASSPAGTGKYEQYF. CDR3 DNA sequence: TGTGCCAGCAGCCCCGCCGGGACAGGGAAGTACGAGCAGTACTTC.

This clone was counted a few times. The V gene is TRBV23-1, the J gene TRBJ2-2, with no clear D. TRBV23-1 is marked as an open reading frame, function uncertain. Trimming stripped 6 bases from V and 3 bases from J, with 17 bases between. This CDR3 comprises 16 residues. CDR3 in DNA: TGCGCCAGCAGCCCTTTCTCCCCCCCAGACACCGGGGAGCTGTTTTTT. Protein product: CASSPFSPPDTGELFF.

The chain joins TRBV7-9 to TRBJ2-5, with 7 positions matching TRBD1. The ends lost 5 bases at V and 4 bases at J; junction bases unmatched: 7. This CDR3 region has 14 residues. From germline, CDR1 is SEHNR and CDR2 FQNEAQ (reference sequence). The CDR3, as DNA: TGTGCCAGCAGCCAGGGACAGCCTCCAGAGACCCAGTACTTC. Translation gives CASSQGQPPETQYF.

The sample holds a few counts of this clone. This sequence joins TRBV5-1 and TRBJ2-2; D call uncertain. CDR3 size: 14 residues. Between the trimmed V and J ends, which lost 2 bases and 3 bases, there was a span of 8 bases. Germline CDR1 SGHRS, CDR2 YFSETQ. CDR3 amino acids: CASSFNGYTGELFF. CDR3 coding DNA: TGCGCCAGCAGCTTTAACGGGTACACCGGGGAGCTGTTTTTT.

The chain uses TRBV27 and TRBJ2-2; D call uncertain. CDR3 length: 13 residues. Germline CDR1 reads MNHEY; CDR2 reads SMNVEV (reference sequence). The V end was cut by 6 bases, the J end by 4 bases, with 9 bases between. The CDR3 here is CASRGSVTGELFF. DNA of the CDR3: TGTGCCAGCAGAGGATCCGTCACCGGGGAGCTGTTTTTT.

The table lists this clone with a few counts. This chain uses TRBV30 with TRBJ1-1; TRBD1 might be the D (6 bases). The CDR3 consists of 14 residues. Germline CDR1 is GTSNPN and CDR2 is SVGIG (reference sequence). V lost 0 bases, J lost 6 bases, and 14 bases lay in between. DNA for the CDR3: TGTGCCTGGAGTGTACAGGGTAGTAGGGCTGAAGCTTTCTTT. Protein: CAWSVQGSRAEAFF.

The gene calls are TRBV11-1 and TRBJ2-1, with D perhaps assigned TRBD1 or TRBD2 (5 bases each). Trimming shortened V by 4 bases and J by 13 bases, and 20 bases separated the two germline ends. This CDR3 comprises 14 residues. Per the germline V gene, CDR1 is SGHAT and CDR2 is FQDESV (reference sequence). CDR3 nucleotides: TGTGCCAGCAGCTCACCCTCCCGGGACCCCAACCAGTTCTTC. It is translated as CASSSPSRDPNQFF.

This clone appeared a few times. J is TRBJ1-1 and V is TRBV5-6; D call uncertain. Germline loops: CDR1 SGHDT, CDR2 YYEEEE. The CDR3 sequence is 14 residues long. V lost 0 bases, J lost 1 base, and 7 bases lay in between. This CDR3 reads CASSLDVGNTEAFF. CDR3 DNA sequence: TGTGCCAGCAGCTTGGACGTAGGGAACACTGAAGCTTTCTTT.

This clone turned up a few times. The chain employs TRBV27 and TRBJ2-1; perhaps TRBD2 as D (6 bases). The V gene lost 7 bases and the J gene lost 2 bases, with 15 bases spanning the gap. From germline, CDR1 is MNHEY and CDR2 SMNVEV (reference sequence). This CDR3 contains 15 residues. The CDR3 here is CASTPGGLPYNEQFF. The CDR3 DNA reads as TGTGCCAGCACCCCTGGGGGACTTCCCTACAATGAGCAGTTCTTC.

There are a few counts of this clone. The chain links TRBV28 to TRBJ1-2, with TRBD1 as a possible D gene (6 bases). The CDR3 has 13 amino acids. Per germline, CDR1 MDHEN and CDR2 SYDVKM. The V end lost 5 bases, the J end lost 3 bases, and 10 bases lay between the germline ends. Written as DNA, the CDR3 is TGTGCCAGCAGTACAGGGTCCGACTATGGCTACACCTTC. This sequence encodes CASSTGSDYGYTF.

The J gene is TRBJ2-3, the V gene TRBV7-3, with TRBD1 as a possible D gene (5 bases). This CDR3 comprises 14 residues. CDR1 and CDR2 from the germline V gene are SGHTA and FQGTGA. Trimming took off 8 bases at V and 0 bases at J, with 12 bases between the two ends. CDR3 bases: TGTGCCAGCCTTCCTGCAGGGAGCACAGATACGCAGTATTTT. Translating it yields CASLPAGSTDTQYF.

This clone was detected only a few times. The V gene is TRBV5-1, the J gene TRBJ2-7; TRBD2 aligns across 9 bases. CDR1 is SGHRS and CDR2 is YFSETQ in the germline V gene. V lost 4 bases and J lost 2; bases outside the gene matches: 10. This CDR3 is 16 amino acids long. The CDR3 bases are TGCGCCAGCAGCCCCCTGGGTAGCGGGGGAACCTACGAGCAGTACTTC. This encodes CASSPLGSGGTYEQYF.

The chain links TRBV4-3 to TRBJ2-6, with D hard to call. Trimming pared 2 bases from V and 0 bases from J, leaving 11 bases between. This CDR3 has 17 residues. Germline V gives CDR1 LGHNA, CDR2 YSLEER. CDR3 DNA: TGCGCCAGCAGCCAACTATTTGTGACCTCTGGGGCCAACGTCCTGACTTTC. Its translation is CASSQLFVTSGANVLTF.

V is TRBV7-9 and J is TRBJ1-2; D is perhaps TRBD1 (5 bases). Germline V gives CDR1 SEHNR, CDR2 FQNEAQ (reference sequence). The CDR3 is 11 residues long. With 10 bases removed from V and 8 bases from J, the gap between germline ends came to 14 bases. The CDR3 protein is CATGSREGYTF. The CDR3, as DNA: TGTGCCACGGGCAGCAGGGAGGGCTACACCTTC.

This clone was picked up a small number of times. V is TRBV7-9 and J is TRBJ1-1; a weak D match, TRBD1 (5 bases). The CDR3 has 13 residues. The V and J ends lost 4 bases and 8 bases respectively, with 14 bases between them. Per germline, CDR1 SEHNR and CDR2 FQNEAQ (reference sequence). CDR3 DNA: TGTGCCAGCAGCTCCGGCGGGGGACGAGAAGCTTTCTTT. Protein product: CASSSGGGREAFF.

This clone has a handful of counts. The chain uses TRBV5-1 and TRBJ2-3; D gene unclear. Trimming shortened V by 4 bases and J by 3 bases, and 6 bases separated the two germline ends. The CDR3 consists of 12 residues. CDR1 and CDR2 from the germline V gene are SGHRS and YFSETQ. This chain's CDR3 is CASSPGTDTQYF. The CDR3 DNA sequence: TGCGCCAGCAGCCCCGGGACAGATACGCAGTATTTT. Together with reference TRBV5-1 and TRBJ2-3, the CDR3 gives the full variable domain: KAGVTQTPRYLIKTRGQQVTLSCSPISGHRSVSWYQQTPGQGLQFLFEYFSETQRNKGNFPGRFSGRQFSNSRSEMNVSTLELGDSALYLCASSPGTDTQYFGPGTRLTVL.

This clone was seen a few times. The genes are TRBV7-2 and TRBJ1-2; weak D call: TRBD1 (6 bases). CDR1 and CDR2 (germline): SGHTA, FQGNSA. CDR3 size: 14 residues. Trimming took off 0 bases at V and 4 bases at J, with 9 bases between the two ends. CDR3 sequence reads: CASSLARGVYGYTF. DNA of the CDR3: TGTGCCAGCAGCTTAGCCAGGGGAGTCTATGGCTACACCTTC. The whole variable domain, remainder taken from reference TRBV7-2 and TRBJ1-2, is GAGVSQSPSNKVTEKGKDVELRCDPISGHTALYWYRQSLGQGLEFLIYFQGNSAPDKSGLPSDRFSAERTGGSVSTLTIQRTQQEDSAVYLCASSLARGVYGYTFGSGTRLTVV.

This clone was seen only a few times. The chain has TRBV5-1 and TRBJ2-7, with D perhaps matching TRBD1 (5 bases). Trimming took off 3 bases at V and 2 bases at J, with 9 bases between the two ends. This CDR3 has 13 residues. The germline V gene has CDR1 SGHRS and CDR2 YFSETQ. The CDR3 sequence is CASSSTATYEQYF. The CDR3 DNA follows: TGCGCCAGCAGCTCGACAGCGACCTACGAGCAGTACTTC. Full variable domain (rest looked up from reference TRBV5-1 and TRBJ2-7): KAGVTQTPRYLIKTRGQQVTLSCSPISGHRSVSWYQQTPGQGLQFLFEYFSETQRNKGNFPGRFSGRQFSNSRSEMNVSTLELGDSALYLCASSSTATYEQYFGPGTRLTVT.

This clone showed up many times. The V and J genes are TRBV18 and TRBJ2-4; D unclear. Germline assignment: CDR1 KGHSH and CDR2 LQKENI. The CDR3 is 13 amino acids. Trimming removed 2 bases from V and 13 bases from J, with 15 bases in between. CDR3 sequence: CASSPAGPVVQYF. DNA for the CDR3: TGTGCCAGCTCACCAGCAGGTCCGGTGGTCCAGTACTTC.

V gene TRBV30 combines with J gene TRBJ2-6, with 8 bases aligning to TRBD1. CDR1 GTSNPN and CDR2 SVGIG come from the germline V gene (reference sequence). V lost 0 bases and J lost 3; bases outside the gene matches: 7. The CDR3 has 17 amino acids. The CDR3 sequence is CAWSVAGGGFGANVLTF. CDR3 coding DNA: TGTGCCTGGAGTGTAGCAGGGGGCGGGTTTGGGGCCAACGTCCTGACTTTC.

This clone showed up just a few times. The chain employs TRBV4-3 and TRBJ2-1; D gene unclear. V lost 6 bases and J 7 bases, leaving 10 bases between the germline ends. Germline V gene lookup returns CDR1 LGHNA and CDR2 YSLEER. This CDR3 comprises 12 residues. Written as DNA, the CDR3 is TGCGCCAGCAGTTATCCCGGGAATGAGCAGTTCTTC. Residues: CASSYPGNEQFF.

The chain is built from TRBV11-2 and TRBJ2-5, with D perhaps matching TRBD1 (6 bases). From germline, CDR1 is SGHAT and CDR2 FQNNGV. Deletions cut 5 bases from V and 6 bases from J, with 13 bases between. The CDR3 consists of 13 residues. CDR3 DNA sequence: TGTGCCAGCAGCCAGGGGTTTTTAAAGACCCAGTACTTC. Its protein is CASSQGFLKTQYF.

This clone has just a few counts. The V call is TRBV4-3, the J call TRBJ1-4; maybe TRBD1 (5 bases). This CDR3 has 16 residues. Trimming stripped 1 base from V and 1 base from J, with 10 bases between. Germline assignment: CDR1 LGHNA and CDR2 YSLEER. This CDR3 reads CASSQAGGVTNEKLFF. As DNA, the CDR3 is TGCGCCAGCAGCCAAGCTGGGGGGGTAACTAATGAAAAACTGTTTTTT.